This entry features one T cell receptor beta chain sequence. The V gene end was trimmed by 5 bases and the J gene end by 2 bases; junction bases not matched to a gene: 5. This CDR3 is 14 amino acids long. CDR1 is SGHTA and CDR2 is FQGNSA in the germline V gene. Original processing notes: Cell counts per sample came from amplifying reference gene primers. The data were produced by immunoSEQ multiplex PCR, yet TCRdb's version contains in-frame clones alone and is incomplete. D and trimming were read from the DNA, whereas the V and J calls and clone size are those reported in that table. The sample lists more than 110,000 clones; over 65% were seen once. The data stem from a study of blood T cell repertoires in COVID-19.

The origin of this receptor is a woman of 80 years or more with active or convalescent COVID-19. This rearrangement joins TRBV7-2 to TRBJ2-7; 8 bases match TRBD1. The sample taken for sequencing was peripheral blood. CDR3 DNA: TGTGCCAGCAGCCCGGCAGGGGGCGCCTACGAGCAGTACTTC. It translates to CASSPAGGAYEQYF.